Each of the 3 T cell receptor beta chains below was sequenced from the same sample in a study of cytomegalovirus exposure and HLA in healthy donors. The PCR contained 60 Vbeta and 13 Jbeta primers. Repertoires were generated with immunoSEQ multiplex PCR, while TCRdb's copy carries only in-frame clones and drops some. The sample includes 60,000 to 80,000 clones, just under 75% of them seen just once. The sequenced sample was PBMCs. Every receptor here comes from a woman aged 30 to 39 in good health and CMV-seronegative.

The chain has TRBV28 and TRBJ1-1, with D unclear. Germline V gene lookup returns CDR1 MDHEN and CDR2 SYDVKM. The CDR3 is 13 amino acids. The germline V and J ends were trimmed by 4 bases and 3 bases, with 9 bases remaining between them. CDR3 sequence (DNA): TGTGCCAGCAGTTCGGCGAGGGACACTGAAGCTTTCTTT. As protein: CASSSARDTEAFF. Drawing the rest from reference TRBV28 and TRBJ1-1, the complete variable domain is DVKVTQSSRYLVKRTGEKVFLECVQDMDHENMFWYRQDPGLGLRLIYFSYDVKMKEKGDIPEGYSVSREKKERFSLILESASTNQTSMYLCASSSARDTEAFFGQGTRLTVV.

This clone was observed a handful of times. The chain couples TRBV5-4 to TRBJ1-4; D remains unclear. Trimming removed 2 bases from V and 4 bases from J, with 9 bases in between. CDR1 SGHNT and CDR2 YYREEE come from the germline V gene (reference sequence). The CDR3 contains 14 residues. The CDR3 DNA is TGTGCCAGCAGCTTCAACAATCATAATGAAAAACTGTTTTTT. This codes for CASSFNNHNEKLFF.

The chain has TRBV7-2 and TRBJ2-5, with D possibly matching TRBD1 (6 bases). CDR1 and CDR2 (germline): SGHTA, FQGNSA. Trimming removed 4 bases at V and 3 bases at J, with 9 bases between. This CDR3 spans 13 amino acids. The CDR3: CASSWAGEETQYF. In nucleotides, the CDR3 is TGTGCCAGCAGCTGGGCAGGGGAAGAGACCCAGTACTTC.